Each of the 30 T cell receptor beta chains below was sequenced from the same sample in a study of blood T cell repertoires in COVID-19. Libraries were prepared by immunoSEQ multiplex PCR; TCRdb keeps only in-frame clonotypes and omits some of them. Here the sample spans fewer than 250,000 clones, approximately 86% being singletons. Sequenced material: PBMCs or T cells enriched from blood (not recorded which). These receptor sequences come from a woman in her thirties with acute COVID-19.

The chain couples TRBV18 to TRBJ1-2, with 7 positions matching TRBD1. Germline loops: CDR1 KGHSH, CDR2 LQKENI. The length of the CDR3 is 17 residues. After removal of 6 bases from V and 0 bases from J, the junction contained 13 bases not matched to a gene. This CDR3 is CASSPTPTGTANYGYTF. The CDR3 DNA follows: TGTGCCAGCTCCCCCACACCTACAGGGACAGCTAACTATGGCTACACCTTC.

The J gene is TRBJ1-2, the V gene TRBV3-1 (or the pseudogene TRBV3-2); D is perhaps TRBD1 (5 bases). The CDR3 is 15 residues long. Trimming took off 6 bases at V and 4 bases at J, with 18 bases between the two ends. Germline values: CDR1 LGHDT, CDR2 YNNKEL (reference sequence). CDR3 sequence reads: CASRSAGGFGYGYTF. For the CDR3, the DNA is TGTGCCAGCAGGTCAGCGGGGGGTTTCGGCTATGGCTACACCTTC.

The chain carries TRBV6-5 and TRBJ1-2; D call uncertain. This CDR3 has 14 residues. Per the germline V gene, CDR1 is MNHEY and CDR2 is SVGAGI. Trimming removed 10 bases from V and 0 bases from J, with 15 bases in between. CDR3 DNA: TGTGCCACCTGGGAGGGCCAAGCTAACTATGGCTACACCTTC. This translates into CATWEGQANYGYTF.

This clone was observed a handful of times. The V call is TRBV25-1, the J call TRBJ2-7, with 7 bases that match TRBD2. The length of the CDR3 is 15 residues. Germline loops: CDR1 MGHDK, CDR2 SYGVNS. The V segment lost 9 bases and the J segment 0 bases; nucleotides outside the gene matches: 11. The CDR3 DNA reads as TGTGCCAGTCGATCCCAGGCTAGCGGCTCCTACGAGCAGTACTTC. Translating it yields CASRSQASGSYEQYF.

The CDR3: CASSLGSGGGYEQYF. CDR3 in DNA: TGCGCCAGCAGCTTAGGCAGCGGGGGTGGGTACGAGCAGTACTTC. The V and J genes are TRBV5-1 and TRBJ2-7; the match to TRBD2 covers 8 bases. The V gene end was trimmed by 2 bases and the J gene end by 4 bases; junction bases not matched to a gene: 8. The CDR3 is 15 residues long. The germline V gene encodes CDR1 SGHRS and CDR2 YFSETQ.

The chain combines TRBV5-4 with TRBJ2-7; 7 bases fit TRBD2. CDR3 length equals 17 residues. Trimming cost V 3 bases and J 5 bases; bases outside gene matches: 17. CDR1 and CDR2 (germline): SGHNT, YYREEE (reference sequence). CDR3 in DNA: TGTGCCAGCAGCTACCGGGGCCGGGGGGACGGCTCGGACGAGCAGTACTTC. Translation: CASSYRGRGDGSDEQYF.

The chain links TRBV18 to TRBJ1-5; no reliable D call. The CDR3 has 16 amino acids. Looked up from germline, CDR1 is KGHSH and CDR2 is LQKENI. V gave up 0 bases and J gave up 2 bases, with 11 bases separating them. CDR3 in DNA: TGTGCCAGCTCACCACCGGGCGATTGGCGCAATCAGCCCCAGCATTTT. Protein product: CASSPPGDWRNQPQHF.

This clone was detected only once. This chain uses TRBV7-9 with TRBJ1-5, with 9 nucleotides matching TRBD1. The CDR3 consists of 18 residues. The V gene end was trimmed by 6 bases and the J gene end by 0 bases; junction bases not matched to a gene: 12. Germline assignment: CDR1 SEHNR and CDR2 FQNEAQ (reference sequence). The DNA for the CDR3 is TGTGCCAGCAGTCCCGGGACAGGGACCGTAAATAGCAATCAGCCCCAGCATTTT. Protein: CASSPGTGTVNSNQPQHF.

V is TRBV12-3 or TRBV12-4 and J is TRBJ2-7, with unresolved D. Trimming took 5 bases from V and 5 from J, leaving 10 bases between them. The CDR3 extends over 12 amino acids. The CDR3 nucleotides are TGTGCCAGCAGTCGTGTGCCGGACGAGCAGTACTTC. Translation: CASSRVPDEQYF.

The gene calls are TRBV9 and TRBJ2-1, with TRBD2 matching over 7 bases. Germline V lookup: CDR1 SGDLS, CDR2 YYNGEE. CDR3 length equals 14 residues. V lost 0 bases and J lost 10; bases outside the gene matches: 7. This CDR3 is CASSVAGGRWEQFF. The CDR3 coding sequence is TGTGCCAGCAGCGTAGCGGGGGGAAGGTGGGAGCAGTTCTTC.

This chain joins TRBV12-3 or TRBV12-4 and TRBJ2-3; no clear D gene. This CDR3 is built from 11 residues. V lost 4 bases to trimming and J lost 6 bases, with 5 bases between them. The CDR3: CASSSRDTQYF. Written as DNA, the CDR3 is TGTGCCAGCAGTTCTAGGGATACGCAGTATTTT.

The CDR3 loop is CSVFFNEQFF. CDR3 bases: TGCAGCGTGTTCTTCAATGAGCAGTTCTTC. The V call is TRBV29-1, the J call TRBJ2-1; no clear D. Germline CDR1 is SQVTM and CDR2 is ANQGSEA. The CDR3 consists of 10 residues. V lost 6 bases and J lost 6, with 6 bases in between.

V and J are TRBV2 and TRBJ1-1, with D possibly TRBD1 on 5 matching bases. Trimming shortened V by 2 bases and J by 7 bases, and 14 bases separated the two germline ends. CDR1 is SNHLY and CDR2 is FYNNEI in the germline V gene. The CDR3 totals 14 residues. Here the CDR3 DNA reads TGTGCCAGCAGTGAATGGGGCAGGGCTAATGAAGCTTTCTTT. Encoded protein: CASSEWGRANEAFF.

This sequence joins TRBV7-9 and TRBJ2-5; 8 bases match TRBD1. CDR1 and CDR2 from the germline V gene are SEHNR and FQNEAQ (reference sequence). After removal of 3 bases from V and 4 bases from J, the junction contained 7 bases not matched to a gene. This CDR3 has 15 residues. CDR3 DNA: TGTGCCAGCAGCTTGAGACAGGGGCCTCCAGAGACCCAGTACTTC. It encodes CASSLRQGPPETQYF.

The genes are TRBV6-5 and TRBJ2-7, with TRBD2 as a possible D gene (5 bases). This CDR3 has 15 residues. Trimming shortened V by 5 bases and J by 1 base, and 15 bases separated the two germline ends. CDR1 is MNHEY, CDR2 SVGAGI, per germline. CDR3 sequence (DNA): TGTGCCAGCAGTCCCTCTTTCGGGGAGTCCTACGAGCAGTACTTC. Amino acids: CASSPSFGESYEQYF.

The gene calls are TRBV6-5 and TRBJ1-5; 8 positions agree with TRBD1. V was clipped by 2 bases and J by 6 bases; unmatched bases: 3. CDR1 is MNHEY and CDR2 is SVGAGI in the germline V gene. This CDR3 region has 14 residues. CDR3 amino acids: CASSYGQGGQPQHF. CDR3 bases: TGTGCCAGCAGTTACGGACAGGGTGGTCAGCCCCAGCATTTT.

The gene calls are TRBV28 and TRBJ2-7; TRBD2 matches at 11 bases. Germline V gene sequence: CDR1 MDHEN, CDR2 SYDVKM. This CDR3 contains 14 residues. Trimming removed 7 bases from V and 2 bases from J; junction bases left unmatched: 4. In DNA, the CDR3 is TGTGCCAGCAATCTAGCGGGGGGACCCTACGAGCAGTACTTC. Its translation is CASNLAGGPYEQYF.

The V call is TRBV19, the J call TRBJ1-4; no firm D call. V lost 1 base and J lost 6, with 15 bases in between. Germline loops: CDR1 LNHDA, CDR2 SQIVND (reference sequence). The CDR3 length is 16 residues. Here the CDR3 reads CASSIVDRGGHEKLFF. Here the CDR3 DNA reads TGTGCCAGTAGTATAGTCGACCGCGGAGGGCATGAAAAACTGTTTTTT.

The CDR3 DNA sequence: TGTGCCAGCACTTCCGGACAGGGGAACACTGAAGCTTTCTTT. It translates to CASTSGQGNTEAFF. The rearrangement links TRBV6-5 to TRBJ1-1; 8 nucleotides align to TRBD1. The CDR3 extends over 14 amino acids. Germline V gives CDR1 MNHEY, CDR2 SVGAGI. Trimming cost V 7 bases and J 1 base; bases outside gene matches: 5.

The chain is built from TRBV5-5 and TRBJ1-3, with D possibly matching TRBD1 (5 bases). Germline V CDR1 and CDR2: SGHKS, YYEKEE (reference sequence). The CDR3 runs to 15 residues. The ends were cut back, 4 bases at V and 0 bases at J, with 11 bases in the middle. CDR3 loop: CASSQGLRSGNTIYF. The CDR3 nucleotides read TGTGCCAGCAGCCAGGGACTTCGCTCTGGAAACACCATATATTTT.

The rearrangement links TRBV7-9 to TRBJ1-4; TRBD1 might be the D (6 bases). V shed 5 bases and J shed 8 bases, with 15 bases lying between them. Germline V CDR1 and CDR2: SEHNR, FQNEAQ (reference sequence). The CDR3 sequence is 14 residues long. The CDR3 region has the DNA TGTGCCAGCAGCCACGAGGGGGACGGAGAAAAACTGTTTTTT. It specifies CASSHEGDGEKLFF.

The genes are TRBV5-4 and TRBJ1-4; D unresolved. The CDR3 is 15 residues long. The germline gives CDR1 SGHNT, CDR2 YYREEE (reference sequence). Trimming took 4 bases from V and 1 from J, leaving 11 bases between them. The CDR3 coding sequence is TGTGCCAGCAGCGGCCCGGGAGGAACTAATGAAAAACTGTTTTTT. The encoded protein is CASSGPGGTNEKLFF.

Here the CDR3 DNA reads TGTGCCAGCAGTTTGGACAGGCCGAACACTGAAGCTTTCTTT. Protein sequence: CASSLDRPNTEAFF. The genes are TRBV6-2 or TRBV6-3 and TRBJ1-1, with TRBD1 matching over 7 bases. J gave up 1 base and V 4 bases, and 3 bases lay outside the gene matches. The CDR3 is 14 amino acids. CDR1 is MNHEY and CDR2 is SVGEGT in the germline V gene.

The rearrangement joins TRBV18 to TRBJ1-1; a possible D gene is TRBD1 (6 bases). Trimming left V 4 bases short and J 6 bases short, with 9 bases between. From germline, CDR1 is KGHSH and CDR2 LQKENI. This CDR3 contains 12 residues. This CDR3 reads CASSQDSSEAFF. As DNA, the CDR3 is TGTGCCAGCTCACAGGACAGCTCTGAAGCTTTCTTT.

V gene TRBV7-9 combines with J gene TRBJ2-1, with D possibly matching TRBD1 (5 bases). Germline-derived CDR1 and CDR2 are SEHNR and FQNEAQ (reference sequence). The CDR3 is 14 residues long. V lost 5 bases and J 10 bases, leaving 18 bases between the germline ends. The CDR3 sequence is CASSTTVIIWEQFF. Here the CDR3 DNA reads TGTGCCAGCAGCACGACAGTTATAATATGGGAGCAGTTCTTC.

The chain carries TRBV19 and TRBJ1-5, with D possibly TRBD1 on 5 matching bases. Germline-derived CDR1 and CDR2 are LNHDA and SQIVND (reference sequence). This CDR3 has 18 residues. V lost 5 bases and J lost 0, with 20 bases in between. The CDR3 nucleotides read TGTGCCAGTAGTTCCCTCAGGGCACGGTCGGGTAGCAATCAGCCCCAGCATTTT. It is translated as CASSSLRARSGSNQPQHF. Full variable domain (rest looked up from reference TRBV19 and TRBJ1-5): DGGITQSPKYLFRKEGQNVTLSCEQNLNHDAMYWYRQDPGQGLRLIYYSQIVNDFQKGDIAEGYSVSREKKESFPLTVTSAQKNPTAFYLCASSSLRARSGSNQPQHFGDGTRLSIL.

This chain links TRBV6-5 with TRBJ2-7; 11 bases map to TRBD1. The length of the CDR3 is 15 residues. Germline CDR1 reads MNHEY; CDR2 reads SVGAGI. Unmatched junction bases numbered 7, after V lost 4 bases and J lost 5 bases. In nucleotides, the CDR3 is TGTGCCAGCAGTTTTTCTGGACAGGGGGCAAACGAGCAGTACTTC. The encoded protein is CASSFSGQGANEQYF.

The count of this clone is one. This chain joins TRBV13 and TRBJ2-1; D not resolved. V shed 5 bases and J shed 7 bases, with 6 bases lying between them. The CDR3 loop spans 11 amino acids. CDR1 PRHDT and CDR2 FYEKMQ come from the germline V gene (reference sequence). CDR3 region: CASSINNEQFF. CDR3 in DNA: TGTGCCAGCAGCATTAATAATGAGCAGTTCTTC.

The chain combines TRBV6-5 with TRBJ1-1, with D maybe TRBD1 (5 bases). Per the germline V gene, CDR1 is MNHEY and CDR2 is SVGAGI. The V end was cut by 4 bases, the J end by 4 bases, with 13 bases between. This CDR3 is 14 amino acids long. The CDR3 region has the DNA TGTGCCAGCAGTTTCCGGACATTGGGCACTGAAGCTTTCTTT. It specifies CASSFRTLGTEAFF.

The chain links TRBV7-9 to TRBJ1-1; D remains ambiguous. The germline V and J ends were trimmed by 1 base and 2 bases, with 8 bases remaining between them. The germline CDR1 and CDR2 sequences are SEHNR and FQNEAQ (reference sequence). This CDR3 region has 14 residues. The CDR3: CASSLVSGNTEAFF. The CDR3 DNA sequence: TGTGCCAGCAGCTTAGTTTCAGGCAACACTGAAGCTTTCTTT.